Given below is one TCR beta chain in context. The antigen is undetermined. This sample stems from a study of identical twins. cDNA carried unique molecular identifiers, and a universal primer site was added by template switching. From the 5' RACE reads, TCRdb called clonotypes with MiXCR, one entry per CDR3 protein. The sample records 350,000 to 450,000 distinct CDR3 sequences, 18% being singletons. Study-level points and caveats: Invariant MAIT and iNKT cells may have partly biased zero-insertion analyses.

The CDR3 has 13 residues. The germline gives CDR1 DFQATT, CDR2 SNEGSKA (reference sequence). V lost 6 bases to trimming and J lost 2 bases; unmatched junction nucleotides: 6. Sample: naive T cells sorted from blood. The chain employs TRBV20-1 and TRBJ2-7; 8 positions agree with TRBD2. This receptor was taken from a man between 45 and 60 years old in good health. The CDR3 bases are TGCAGTGCCACAGCGGGGGCCACCTACGAGCAGTACTTC. It translates to CSATAGATYEQYF.